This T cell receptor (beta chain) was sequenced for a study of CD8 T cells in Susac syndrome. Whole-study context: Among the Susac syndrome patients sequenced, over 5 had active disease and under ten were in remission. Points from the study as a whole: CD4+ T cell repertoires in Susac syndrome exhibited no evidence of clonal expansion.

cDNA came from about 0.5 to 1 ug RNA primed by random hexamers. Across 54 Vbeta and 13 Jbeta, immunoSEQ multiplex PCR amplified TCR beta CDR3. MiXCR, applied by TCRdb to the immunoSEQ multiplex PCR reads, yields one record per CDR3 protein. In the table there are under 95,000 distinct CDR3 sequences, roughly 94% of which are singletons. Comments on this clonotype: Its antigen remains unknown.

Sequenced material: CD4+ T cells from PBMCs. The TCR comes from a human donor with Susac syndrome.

This chain's CDR3 is CASSIGGAGTDTQYF. The DNA for the CDR3 is TGTGCCAGCAGCATCGGGGGGGCCGGCACAGATACGCAGTATTTT. The rearrangement links TRBV11-2 to TRBJ2-3, with TRBD2 matching 8 bases. The germline V gene has CDR1 SGHAT and CDR2 FQNNGV. Unmatched junction bases numbered 5, after V lost 5 bases and J lost 1 base. The CDR3 has 15 amino acids.